Sequencing of this TCR beta chain was carried out in a study of radiotherapy plus CTLA-4 blockade in lung cancer. Study overall: The study recorded objective responses in 18% of patients and disease control in under 35%.

The data were produced by immunoSEQ multiplex PCR, yet TCRdb's version contains in-frame clones alone and is incomplete. This sample has about 24,000 clones, with about two thirds found just once. The CDR3 is 15 amino acids. V lost 6 bases, J lost 3 bases, and 7 bases stayed unmatched. Germline V lookup: CDR1 SNHLY, CDR2 FYNNEI. This clone showed up just a few times. This clonotype was sampled from a human donor with non-small cell lung cancer whose response to radiotherapy plus ipilimumab could not be evaluated. This chain connects TRBV2 to TRBJ2-2; 7 nucleotides line up with TRBD1. The sample in question was peripheral blood, obtained from a patient treated with radiotherapy plus ipilimumab. The CDR3 sequence is CASSPGTAYTGELFF. CDR3 sequence (DNA): TGTGCCAGCAGCCCCGGGACAGCTTACACCGGGGAGCTGTTTTTT.